This T cell receptor (beta chain) was sequenced for a study of OX40 agonist ivuxolimab in advanced cancers. The wider study: Patients were dosed with the agonistic anti-OX40 (CD134) antibody ivuxolimab.

The V and J ends lost 4 bases and 4 bases, in that order; junction bases with no gene match: 5. Germline V CDR1 and CDR2: SNHLY, FYNNEI. CDR3 length: 14 amino acids. The method was immunoSEQ multiplex PCR; TCRdb's version includes in-frame clones alone and lacks a portion of them. The top ten hold 2% to 2.5% of the sample, which has around 67,000 clones, about 85% seen once. This TCR came from an adult with an advanced solid tumor such as melanoma, head and neck, liver or kidney cancer. Sequencing used CD4+ or CD8+ T cells sorted from blood, obtained in a trial of the OX40 agonist ivuxolimab. The V and J genes are TRBV2 and TRBJ2-3; the match to TRBD1 covers 7 bases. In nucleotides, the CDR3 is TGTGCCAGCAGTGGAGACAGGGTGGCAGATACGCAGTATTTT. It yields the protein CASSGDRVADTQYF. Combining the CDR3 with reference TRBV2 and TRBJ2-3 gives the whole variable domain EPEVTQTPSHQVTQMGQEVILRCVPISNHLYFYWYRQILGQKVEFLVSFYNNEISEKSEIFDDQFSVERPDGSNFTLKIRSTKLEDSAMYFCASSGDRVADTQYFGPGTRLTVL.